The TCR beta chain under discussion was sequenced for a study of human T cells and chemical hapten exposure. This clonotype was seen many times. The time point: patch test 2, 6 weeks after DPC sensitization. Indicated treatment: therapeutic diphenylcyclopropenone sensitization with weekly scalp DPC. Using its own MiXCR run on the RACE reads, TCRdb lists one record per CDR3 protein. The profile shows about 42,000 distinct CDR3 sequences, just under 9% of them singletons. The length of the CDR3 is 18 residues. V gave up 3 bases and J gave up 5 bases, with 29 bases separating them. Germline V gene data show CDR1 as DFQATT and CDR2 as SNEGSKA (reference sequence).

The material sequenced was whole blood, taken in connection with sensitization to the hapten diphenylcyclopropenone (DPC). The receptor was derived from a middle-aged woman with alopecia areata. Some clones in this sample may be carry-over from other donors' samples. V and J are TRBV20-1 and TRBJ2-7, with D perhaps given as TRBD1 or TRBD2 (7 bases each). The CDR3 nucleotides are TGCAGTGCTAGCGGCCCAGGGGGAGGGAAGTCCCTCTCTCACGAGCAGTACTTC. Protein product: CSASGPGGGKSLSHEQYF.